These 10 T cell receptor beta chains were all obtained from the same sample, sequenced in a study of STAT5B mutations in CD4+ large granular lymphocyte leukemia. Produced via immunoSEQ multiplex PCR; TCRdb's table is partial and in-frame only. This repertoire shows approximately 30,000 clones, roughly 75% found once; its top ten account for approximately 2.8%. The sequenced sample was CD4+ T cells from blood buffy coats. These TCRs come from a human donor in good health.

The chain uses TRBV30 and TRBJ1-2; D is perhaps TRBD1 (5 bases). The CDR3 contains 17 residues. Germline CDR1 and CDR2: GTSNPN and SVGIG (reference sequence). Trimming removed 5 bases from V and 2 bases from J, with 24 bases in between. This CDR3 is CAWDSWAKGTGNYGYTF. The CDR3 DNA reads TGTGCCTGGGATTCCTGGGCAAAGGGGACCGGGAACTATGGCTACACCTTC.

This clone has more than one count but fewer than ten. The chain is built from TRBV2 and TRBJ2-1, with 8 bases that match TRBD1. This CDR3 comprises 13 residues. V dropped 4 bases and J dropped 7; count of bases not matched to a gene: 3. Germline V CDR1 and CDR2: SNHLY, FYNNEI. Written as DNA, the CDR3 is TGTGCCAGCAGTGGACAGGGGCGTAATGAGCAGTTCTTC. Translating gives CASSGQGRNEQFF.

This chain links TRBV27 with TRBJ2-2, with D possibly being TRBD1 or TRBD2 (5 bases each). CDR1 is MNHEY and CDR2 is SMNVEV in the germline V gene (reference sequence). Trimming left V 6 bases short and J 7 bases short, with 21 bases between. The CDR3 runs to 16 residues. The DNA of the CDR3 is TGTGCCAGCAGCAGAGGGACCCTAGTCGTAGGCGGGGAGCTGTTTTTT. This translates into CASSRGTLVVGGELFF.

This clone was counted once. The rearrangement links TRBV11-2 to TRBJ2-7, with TRBD2 matching over 11 bases. Per the germline V gene, CDR1 is SGHAT and CDR2 is FQNNGV. This CDR3 has 16 residues. After removal of 5 bases from V and 0 bases from J, the junction contained 6 bases not matched to a gene. In DNA form, the CDR3 reads TGTGCCAGCAGCCAACTAGCGGGGGCAAGCTCCTACGAGCAGTACTTC. Translating it yields CASSQLAGASSYEQYF.

The CDR3: CASSQDLGQAHEQFF. In DNA form, the CDR3 reads TGCGCCAGCAGCCAAGATTTGGGCCAGGCCCATGAGCAGTTCTTC. The V gene is TRBV4-3, the J gene TRBJ2-1, with D unresolved. The V gene's germline CDR1 is LGHNA and CDR2 YSLEER. The CDR3 contains 15 residues. Trimming stripped 0 bases from V and 8 bases from J, with 14 bases between.

The rearrangement joins TRBV19 to TRBJ2-5, with D possibly TRBD1 on 6 matching bases. The CDR3 totals 13 residues. Trimming pared 9 bases from V and 0 bases from J, leaving 11 bases between. CDR1 LNHDA and CDR2 SQIVND come from the germline V gene (reference sequence). The CDR3 DNA reads as TGTGCCAGCAGCGACAGGAACCAAGAGACCCAGTACTTC. Translated, it gives CASSDRNQETQYF.

The genes are TRBV7-9 and TRBJ2-1, with TRBD2 as a possible D gene (6 bases). The germline V gene has CDR1 SEHNR and CDR2 FQNEAQ (reference sequence). The CDR3 length is 15 residues. Trimming took off 8 bases at V and 8 bases at J, with 22 bases between the two ends. The DNA for the CDR3 is TGTGCCAGCCTCTCCAGCCGGGACTTACGGGATGAGCAGTTCTTC. It specifies CASLSSRDLRDEQFF.

V gene TRBV19 combines with J gene TRBJ2-7, with TRBD1 as a possible D gene (7 bases). Trimming pared 6 bases from V and 4 bases from J, leaving 22 bases between. The CDR3 runs to 16 residues. The germline CDR1 and CDR2 sequences are LNHDA and SQIVND (reference sequence). CDR3 amino acids: CASRFRGVGQTYEQYF. The CDR3 nucleotides are TGTGCCAGTAGGTTTCGCGGGGTGGGACAGACTTACGAGCAGTACTTC.

This clone was seen more than once but under ten times. The chain has TRBV11-2 and TRBJ2-7; 11 nucleotides align to TRBD2. Germline V CDR1 and CDR2: SGHAT, FQNNGV. The CDR3 is made up of 17 amino acids. V lost 3 bases and J lost 2; bases outside the gene matches: 9. The CDR3 DNA reads as TGTGCCAGCAGCTTGACTAGCGGGGCCTACGACCCCTACGAGCAGTACTTC. The encoded protein is CASSLTSGAYDPYEQYF.

The J gene is TRBJ2-1, the V gene TRBV19; 8 positions agree with TRBD1. Trimming at V came to 1 base and at J to 7 bases, leaving 9 bases not matched to a gene. The germline gives CDR1 LNHDA, CDR2 SQIVND (reference sequence). CDR3 length: 16 residues. CDR3 sequence reads: CASSIVSGGSPNEQFF. The CDR3 DNA reads TGTGCCAGTAGTATAGTTTCAGGGGGCTCGCCTAATGAGCAGTTCTTC.